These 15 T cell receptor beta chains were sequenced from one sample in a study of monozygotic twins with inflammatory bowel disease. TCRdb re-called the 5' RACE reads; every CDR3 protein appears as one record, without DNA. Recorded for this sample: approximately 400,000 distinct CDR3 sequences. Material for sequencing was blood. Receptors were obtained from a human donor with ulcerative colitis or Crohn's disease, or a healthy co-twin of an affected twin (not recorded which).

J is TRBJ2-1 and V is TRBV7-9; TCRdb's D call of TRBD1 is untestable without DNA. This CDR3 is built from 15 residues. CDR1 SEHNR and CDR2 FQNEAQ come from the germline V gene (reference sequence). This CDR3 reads CASSLADRGTWEQFF.

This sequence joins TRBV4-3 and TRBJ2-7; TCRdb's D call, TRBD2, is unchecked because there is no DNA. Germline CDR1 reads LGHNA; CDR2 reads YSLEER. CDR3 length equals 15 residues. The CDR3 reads CASSQSAAHSYEQYF.

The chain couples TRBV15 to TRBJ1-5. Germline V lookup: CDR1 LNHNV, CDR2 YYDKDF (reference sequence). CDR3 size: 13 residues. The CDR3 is CATSRDLGQPQHF.

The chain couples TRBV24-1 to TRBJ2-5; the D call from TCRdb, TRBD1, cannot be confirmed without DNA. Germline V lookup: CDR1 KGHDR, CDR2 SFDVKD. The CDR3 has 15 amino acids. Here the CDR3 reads CATSLRTGTQETQYF.

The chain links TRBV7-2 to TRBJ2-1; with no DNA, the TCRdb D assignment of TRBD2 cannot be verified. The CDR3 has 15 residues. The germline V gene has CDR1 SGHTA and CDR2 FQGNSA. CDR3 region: CASRYTSGSYNEQFF.

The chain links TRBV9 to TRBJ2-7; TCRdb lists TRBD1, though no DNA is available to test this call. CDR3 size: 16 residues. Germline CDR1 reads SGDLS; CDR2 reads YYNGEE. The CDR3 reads CASSGGAIPDHREQYF. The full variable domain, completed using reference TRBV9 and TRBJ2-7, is DSGVTQTPKHLITATGQRVTLRCSPRSGDLSVYWYQQSLDQGLQFLIQYYNGEERAKGNILERFSAQQFPDLHSELNLSSLELGDSALYFCASSGGAIPDHREQYFGPGTRLTVT.

The CDR3 spells CASSPIAGGPNNEQFF. The V gene is TRBV5-1, the J gene TRBJ2-1; TCRdb's D call of TRBD2 is untestable without DNA. CDR1 and CDR2 from the germline V gene are SGHRS and YFSETQ. The CDR3 loop spans 16 amino acids.

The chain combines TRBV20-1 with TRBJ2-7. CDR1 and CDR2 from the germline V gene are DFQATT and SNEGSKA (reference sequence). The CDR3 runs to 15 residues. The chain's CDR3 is CSARATQGRSYEQYF.

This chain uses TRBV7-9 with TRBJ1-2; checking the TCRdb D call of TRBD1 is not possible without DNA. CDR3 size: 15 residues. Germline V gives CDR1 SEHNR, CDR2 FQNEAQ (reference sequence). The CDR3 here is CASSGRAGGGDGYTF. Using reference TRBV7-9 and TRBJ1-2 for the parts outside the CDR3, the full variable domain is DTGVSQNPRHKITKRGQNVTFRCDPISEHNRLYWYRQTLGQGPEFLTYFQNEAQLEKSRLLSDRFSAERPKGSFSTLEIQRTEQGDSAMYLCASSGRAGGGDGYTFGSGTRLTVV.

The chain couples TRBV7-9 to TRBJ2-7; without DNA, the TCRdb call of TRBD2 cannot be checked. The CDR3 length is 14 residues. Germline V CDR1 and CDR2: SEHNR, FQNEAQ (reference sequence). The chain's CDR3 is CASSLVRTFDEQYF.

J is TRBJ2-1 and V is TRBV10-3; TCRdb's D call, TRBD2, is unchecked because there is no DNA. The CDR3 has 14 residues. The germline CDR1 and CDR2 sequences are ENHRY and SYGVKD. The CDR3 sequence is CATQNRREGGEQFF.

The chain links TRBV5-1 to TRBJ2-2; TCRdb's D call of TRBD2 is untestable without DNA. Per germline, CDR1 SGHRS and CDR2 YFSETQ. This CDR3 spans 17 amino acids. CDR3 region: CASSRTSGRANTGELFF.

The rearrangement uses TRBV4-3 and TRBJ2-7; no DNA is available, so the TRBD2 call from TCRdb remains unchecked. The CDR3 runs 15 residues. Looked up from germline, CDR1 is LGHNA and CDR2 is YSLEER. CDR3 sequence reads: CASSQDPGGVYEQYF.

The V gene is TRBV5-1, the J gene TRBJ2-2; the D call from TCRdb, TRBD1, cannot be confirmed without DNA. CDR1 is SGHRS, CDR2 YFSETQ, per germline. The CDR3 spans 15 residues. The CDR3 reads CASSLDVQGTGELFF. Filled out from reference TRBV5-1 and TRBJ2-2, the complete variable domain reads KAGVTQTPRYLIKTRGQQVTLSCSPISGHRSVSWYQQTPGQGLQFLFEYFSETQRNKGNFPGRFSGRQFSNSRSEMNVSTLELGDSALYLCASSLDVQGTGELFFGEGSRLTVL.

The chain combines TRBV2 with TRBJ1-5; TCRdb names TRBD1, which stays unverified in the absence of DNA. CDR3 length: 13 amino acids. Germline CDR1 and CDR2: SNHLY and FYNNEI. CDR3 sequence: CVSKFRDNQPQHF. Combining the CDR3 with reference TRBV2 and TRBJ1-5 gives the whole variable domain EPEVTQTPSHQVTQMGQEVILRCVPISNHLYFYWYRQILGQKVEFLVSFYNNEISEKSEIFDDQFSVERPDGSNFTLKIRSTKLEDSAMYFCVSKFRDNQPQHFGDGTRLSIL.